The source of this T cell receptor (beta chain) is a study of blood T cell repertoires in COVID-19. Study as a whole: Specimens from acute and convalescent COVID-19 originated in the United States, Italy and Spain. Nucleic acid was either cDNA or gDNA, and it came from T cells, B-cell-depleted T cells, or PBMCs.

In the study's own analysis: Amplified reference gene primers provided the basis for estimating nucleated cell counts. The assay was immunoSEQ multiplex PCR, and TCRdb's table has in-frame clones only and misses some. V, J and clone size derive from that table, while D and trimming were established from the DNA sequence. The sample carries fewer than 350,000 clones, roughly 85% recorded once. CDR3 size: 11 residues. Trimming left V 7 bases short and J 8 bases short, with 11 bases between. The germline CDR1 and CDR2 sequences are MDHEN and SYDVKM. The receptor's source is a woman younger than 45 who had been exposed to COVID-19. Sequencing used PBMCs or T cells enriched from blood (not recorded which). The chain joins TRBV28 to TRBJ1-1, with D uncertain. In nucleotides, the CDR3 is TGTGCCAGCATGGTTCTGCGGGAAGCTTTCTTT. Protein: CASMVLREAFF.